This entry lists 24 T cell receptor beta chains sequenced from one sample in a study of T-cell memory formation after mild COVID-19. MiXCR was run by TCRdb on the 5' RACE reads, yielding one entry per CDR3 protein. The table lists around 340,000 distinct CDR3 sequences, about a sixth of them singletons. Sequenced input: PBMCs or a T cell subset sorted from them (not recorded which). Receptors were obtained from a young man who had mild COVID-19 (a few samples of this study predate the infection). Cell type and time point are not known.

This clonotype came up many times. This chain connects TRBV6-5 to TRBJ2-7; 13 nucleotides line up with TRBD2. Per germline, CDR1 MNHEY and CDR2 SVGAGI. The V and J ends lost 5 bases and 6 bases, in that order; junction bases with no gene match: 7. The CDR3 sequence is 15 residues long. CDR3 sequence (DNA): TGTGCCAGCAGTGAGACTAGCGGGGGGCCTTTCGAGCAGTACTTC. Translated: CASSETSGGPFEQYF.

The chain employs TRBV3-2 and TRBJ2-7; no DNA check was done on the table's D call, TRBD1. TRBV3-2 represents a pseudogene. The CDR3 spans 13 residues. The CDR3 DNA sequence: TGTGCCAGCCTACAGGGGGGTTGGTACGAGCAGTACGTC. It is translated as CASLQGGWYEQYV.

This clonotype appeared a few times. The chain links TRBV9 to TRBJ1-1; D is perhaps TRBD1 (6 bases). V shed 1 base and J shed 4 bases, with 20 bases lying between them. The CDR3 totals 17 residues. CDR1 is SGDLS and CDR2 is YYNGEE in the germline V gene. The CDR3 DNA follows: TGTGCCAGCAGCGTAACTTTAATTTCCGGGGGGCCCACTGAAGCTTTCTTT. Amino acids: CASSVTLISGGPTEAFF.

This chain uses TRBV20-1 with TRBJ2-3, with D possibly being TRBD1 (5 bases). The CDR3 is 15 residues long. CDR1 DFQATT and CDR2 SNEGSKA come from the germline V gene (reference sequence). V gave up 1 base and J gave up 0 bases, with 11 bases separating them. The CDR3 sequence: CSARGPTESTDTQYF. In DNA, the CDR3 is TGCAGTGCTAGAGGGCCGACAGAAAGCACAGATACGCAGTATTTT.

Ten or more counts support this clonotype. The rearrangement joins TRBV7-2 to TRBJ2-3, with D possibly matching TRBD2 (5 bases). V was pared by 2 bases and J by 1 base, with 7 bases between. Germline lookup yields CDR1 SGHTA and CDR2 FQGNSA. The CDR3 consists of 14 residues. CDR3 nucleotides: TGTGCCAGCAGCTTACGGGGTCGCACAGATACGCAGTATTTT. Amino acids: CASSLRGRTDTQYF.

This clonotype was seen more than once but under ten times. This chain joins TRBV20-1 and TRBJ2-7; tentatively, D is TRBD1 (6 bases). Per the germline V gene, CDR1 is DFQATT and CDR2 is SNEGSKA (reference sequence). V lost 6 bases and J 5 bases, leaving 23 bases between the germline ends. This CDR3 contains 15 residues. CDR3 region: CSANRLEDRAHEQYF. The DNA of the CDR3 is TGCAGTGCCAATCGTCTTGAGGACAGAGCCCACGAGCAGTACTTC.

This clonotype has only a few counts. V usage is TRBV3-1 and J usage is TRBJ1-1; unclear D gene. The CDR3 extends over 14 amino acids. The V gene's germline CDR1 is LGHDT and CDR2 YNNKEL (reference sequence). V shed 4 bases and J shed 2 bases, with 11 bases lying between them. In DNA, the CDR3 is TGTGCCAGCAGCCCGAGTGAGGCTAACACTGAAGCTTTCTTT. Protein: CASSPSEANTEAFF.

The chain joins TRBV20-1 to TRBJ1-4; possibly TRBD1 for D (5 bases). V gave up 5 bases and J gave up 4 bases, with 14 bases separating them. The CDR3 extends over 14 amino acids. Germline V lookup: CDR1 DFQATT, CDR2 SNEGSKA (reference sequence). DNA of the CDR3: TGCAGTGCTCTTCGACAGCCTGATAATGAAAAACTGTTTTTT. It is translated as CSALRQPDNEKLFF.

V gene TRBV7-2 combines with J gene TRBJ1-6; D is unclear. Germline V gives CDR1 SGHTA, CDR2 FQGNSA. The CDR3 consists of 15 residues. Trimming cost V 5 bases and J 4 bases, with 12 bases left between them. The CDR3 DNA reads TGTGCCAGCAGCCCCCTGGGCAATTATAATTCACCCCTCCACTTT. As protein: CASSPLGNYNSPLHF.

This clonotype appeared many times. The gene calls are TRBV12-3 or TRBV12-4 and TRBJ2-5; TRBD1 matches 9 bases. The V gene end was trimmed by 3 bases and the J gene end by 2 bases; junction bases not matched to a gene: 1. The CDR3 has 14 residues. DNA of the CDR3: TGTGCCAGCAGTTTGGGGACAGGGCAAGAGACCCAGTACTTC. This codes for CASSLGTGQETQYF.

This clonotype was observed a few times. The CDR3 spells CASSDRGWVHF. DNA for the CDR3: TGTGCCAGCAGTGACAGGGGTTGGGTGCATTTT. The chain joins TRBV12-3 or TRBV12-4 to TRBJ1-5, with TRBD1 matching 8 bases. The CDR3 loop spans 11 amino acids. The J segment lost 15 bases and the V segment lost 5 bases, leaving 6 bases of the junction unmatched.

The gene calls are TRBV11-2 and TRBJ1-2; D is ambiguous. V lost 0 bases and J lost 4, with 9 bases in between. The V gene's germline CDR1 is SGHAT and CDR2 FQNNGV. The CDR3 sequence is 14 residues long. The DNA for the CDR3 is TGTGCCAGCAGCTTAGATGGGGTGGGCTATGGCTACACCTTC. Its translation: CASSLDGVGYGYTF.

The V gene is TRBV5-1, the J gene TRBJ2-1; no clear D gene. With 2 bases removed from V and 9 bases from J, the gap between germline ends came to 12 bases. CDR3 size: 13 residues. Germline CDR1 SGHRS, CDR2 YFSETQ. DNA of the CDR3: TGCGCCAGCAGCTTAGGCGAGATCGCTGAGCAGTTCTTC. This sequence encodes CASSLGEIAEQFF.

The table lists this clonotype with a few counts. This chain links TRBV12-3 or TRBV12-4 with TRBJ2-3; D possibly uses TRBD1 or TRBD2 (5 bases each). V lost 3 bases, J lost 0 bases, and 10 bases lay in between. The CDR3 is 15 amino acids. CDR3 sequence: CASSLIGDSTDTQYF. The CDR3 DNA sequence: TGTGCCAGCAGTTTGATTGGGGACAGCACAGATACGCAGTATTTT.

This clonotype was detected ten times or more. The chain employs TRBV6-5 and TRBJ1-1; 7 nucleotides agree with TRBD1. Germline loops: CDR1 MNHEY, CDR2 SVGAGI. CDR3 length equals 13 residues. J lost 6 bases, V lost 5 bases, and 6 bases had no gene match. CDR3 sequence: CASSRDSWAEAFF. The CDR3 nucleotides are TGTGCCAGCAGTAGGGACAGCTGGGCTGAAGCTTTCTTT.

The chain recombines TRBV5-1 with TRBJ2-2; maybe TRBD1 (5 bases). Germline-derived CDR1 and CDR2 are SGHRS and YFSETQ. This CDR3 has 14 residues. V dropped 4 bases and J dropped 2 bases, with 9 bases sitting between them. The CDR3 DNA follows: TGCGCCAGCAGCGACAGCTCTAACACCGGGGAGCTGTTTTTT. It translates to CASSDSSNTGELFF.

The V gene is TRBV28, the J gene TRBJ2-7, with D perhaps matching TRBD1 (5 bases). The CDR3 extends over 13 amino acids. The V end lost 6 bases, the J end lost 2 bases, and 11 bases lay between the germline ends. Germline CDR1 and CDR2: MDHEN and SYDVKM. The CDR3 nucleotides are TGTGCCAGCAGCATGACAGCGACCTACGAGCAGTACGTC. Translated, it gives CASSMTATYEQYV.

The chain employs TRBV6-5 and TRBJ2-3, with a tentative D call TRBD2 (5 bases). V was cut by 0 bases and J by 2 bases, with 12 bases left in between. The CDR3 length is 16 residues. Germline CDR1 reads MNHEY; CDR2 reads SVGAGI. CDR3 coding DNA: TGTGCCAGCAGTTACTCCCCTAGCTGGCCCACAGATACGCAGTATTTT. Translation: CASSYSPSWPTDTQYF.

The V gene is TRBV6-2 or TRBV6-3, the J gene TRBJ2-3; no definite D call. The CDR3 is made up of 12 amino acids. Trimming took 0 bases from V and 10 from J, leaving 8 bases between them. Germline CDR1 MNHEY, CDR2 SVGEGT. In DNA form, the CDR3 reads TGTGCCAGCAGTTACTCGAAACGAGCGCAGTATTTT. This codes for CASSYSKRAQYF.

The chain is built from TRBV6-5 and TRBJ1-5; TRBD1 might be the D (5 bases). Germline V gene lookup returns CDR1 MNHEY and CDR2 SVGAGI. The CDR3 sequence is 15 residues long. V gave up 0 bases and J gave up 7 bases, with 13 bases separating them. CDR3 in amino acids: CASSYSSGESQPQHF. The DNA for the CDR3 is TGTGCCAGCAGTTACTCGTCGGGGGAATCACAGCCCCAGCATTTT.

The CDR3, as DNA: TGTGCCAGCAGTCCTGGGTGGGGCGATGAGCAGTACTTC. Its protein is CASSPGWGDEQYF. J is TRBJ2-7 and V is TRBV6-2 or TRBV6-3; D is perhaps TRBD1 (5 bases). Germline V gives CDR1 MNHEY, CDR2 SVGEGT. The V end was cut by 5 bases, the J end by 7 bases, with 15 bases between. The CDR3 totals 13 residues.

This chain uses TRBV7-3 with TRBJ2-6, with a weak D call TRBD2 (5 bases). The CDR3 is 15 amino acids. Trimming stripped 5 bases from V and 3 bases from J, with 11 bases between. The germline V gene has CDR1 SGHTA and CDR2 FQGTGA. The CDR3 DNA follows: TGTGCCAGCAGCCCGGGGTCCCTTGGGGCCAACGTCCTGACTTTC. Translating it yields CASSPGSLGANVLTF.

The chain employs TRBV5-5 and TRBJ2-3; TRBD2 aligns across 11 bases. Trimming took 5 bases from V and 2 from J; bases not matched to a gene: 7. The CDR3 is 16 residues long. Germline V CDR1 and CDR2: SGHKS, YYEKEE (reference sequence). The CDR3 sequence is CASSLRLAGNTDTQYF. In DNA form, the CDR3 reads TGTGCCAGCAGTCTTAGACTAGCGGGGAACACAGATACGCAGTATTTT.

This clonotype was observed a few times. J is TRBJ2-1 and V is TRBV10-3; 9 positions match TRBD1. V was clipped by 6 bases and J by 10 bases; unmatched bases: 10. In germline, CDR1 is ENHRY, CDR2 SYGVKD. The length of the CDR3 is 14 residues. For the CDR3, the DNA is TGTGCCATCAGGGACAGGGACAGGGAGGAGGAGCAGTTCTTC. Translating it yields CAIRDRDREEEQFF.